These T cell receptor beta chains were read from a single sample in a study of blood T cells in healthy people across ages. TCRdb called the 5' RACE reads again in MiXCR, with one record for every CDR3 protein. The table records roughly 1.7 million distinct CDR3 sequences, approximately 32% of them present only once. Material for sequencing was blood. The receptors come from a woman aged 25 to 39 in good health. Each CDR3 is given with its conserved first and last residue. Each record gives: V gene, clone size, J gene, D gene, CDR3 DNA, CDR3 protein. The D gene is left open where the match is weak. Clone size, where shown, is once, few, many, or a class for clones that have expanded.

TRBV2	few	TRBJ2-5	TRBD1	TGTGCCAGCACCTGGAGGCGGGACAGGGAGACCCAGTACTTC	CASTWRRDRETQYF
TRBV9	.	TRBJ2-1	.	TGTGCCAGCAGCCCCGGAGGGGGGGCTAGCAATGAGCAGTTCTTC	CASSPGGGASNEQFF
TRBV5-1	.	TRBJ2-5	TRBD2	TGCGCCAGCAGCTTGGGGGCGGGAGAGACCCAGGACTTC	CASSLGAGETQDF
TRBV5-1	many	TRBJ2-7	TRBD2	TGCGCCAGCAGCTTAAGCGGGAGAGCGGGCGAGCAGTACTTC	CASSLSGRAGEQYF
TRBV7-2	few	TRBJ2-3	TRBD2	TGTGCCAGCAGTTCAAACCTAGCGGGCCGGGACACAGATACGCAGTATTTT	CASSSNLAGRDTDTQYF
TRBV6-1	.	TRBJ1-5	.	TGTGCCAGCGGAGAAGCTAGCAATCAGCCCCAGCATTTT	CASGEASNQPQHF
TRBV10-3	.	TRBJ2-1	.	TGTGCCATCAGTGAGGGAGGTTACAATGAGCAGTTCTTC	CAISEGGYNEQFF
TRBV7-9	.	TRBJ2-3	TRBD2	TGTGCCAGCAGCCGTACTAGCGGGAGGTCTGTAGATACGCAGTATTTT	CASSRTSGRSVDTQYF
TRBV7-2	.	TRBJ2-5	.	TGTGCCAGCAGCTTGCGGAGGACGACCCAAGAGACCCAGTACTTC	CASSLRRTTQETQYF
TRBV11-2	.	TRBJ2-7	TRBD2	TGTGCCAGCAGCTTAAGGGGTAGTCTAGCGGGAGGGTATCGCCACGAGCAGTACTTC	CASSLRGSLAGGYRHEQYF
TRBV2	few	TRBJ1-2	.	TGTGCCAGCAATCTAGACCGGGCCCCGGGTGACGGCTACACCTTC	CASNLDRAPGDGYTF
TRBV6-5	.	TRBJ2-1	TRBD2	TGTGCCAGCAGTTACTCCCCGTTTCGCTCGGGAGGGTCCCACAATGAGCAGTTCTTC	CASSYSPFRSGGSHNEQFF
TRBV4-1	few	TRBJ2-3	.	TGCGCCAGCAGCCACAAACTGGGGGAAAGCACAGATACGCAGTATTTT	CASSHKLGESTDTQYF
TRBV27	few	TRBJ2-1	TRBD1	TGTGCCAGCGGCAACAGGGACAGCTCCTACAATGAGCAGTTCTTC	CASGNRDSSYNEQFF
TRBV4-1	few	TRBJ2-3	.	TGCGCCAGCAGCCAAGGAGCCGTTACTAGCACAGATACGCAGTATTTT	CASSQGAVTSTDTQYF
TRBV20-1	once	TRBJ1-2	.	TGCAGTGCTAGTGTCCCAGTCTATGGCTACACCTTC	CSASVPVYGYTF
TRBV5-1	few	TRBJ2-3	TRBD1	TGCGCCAGCAGTTCCGGGACAGGGGGCAGAAACACAGATACGCAGTATTTT	CASSSGTGGRNTDTQYF
TRBV6-1	.	TRBJ2-6	.	TGTGCCAGCATCTCCTATCGGGGGGCCCACTCTGGGGCCAACGTCCTGACTTTC	CASISYRGAHSGANVLTF
TRBV5-1	.	TRBJ1-2	.	TGCGCCAGCAGCTTGGGGGCAACCTATGGCTACACCTTC	CASSLGATYGYTF
TRBV10-1	few	TRBJ2-3	TRBD1	TGCGCCAGCAGCCCTACCGGGACAGGGGGTGAAACAGATACGCAGTATTTT	CASSPTGTGGETDTQYF
TRBV20-1	.	TRBJ2-3	TRBD2	TGCAGTGCTAGCATAGCGGGAGACGTTAAAGATACGCAGTATTTT	CSASIAGDVKDTQYF
TRBV20-1	.	TRBJ2-5	TRBD2	TGCAGTGCTAGAAGGCTAGCGGGGGGGCTTGGGCAAGAGACCCAGTACTTC	CSARRLAGGLGQETQYF
TRBV28	.	TRBJ2-7	.	TGTGCCAGTTTCGACGGAGACCTTTTCGAGCAGTACTTC	CASFDGDLFEQYF
TRBV4-1	.	TRBJ2-3	.	TGCGCCAGCAGCCGTGACGAGGGTAGCACAGATACGCAGTATTTT	CASSRDEGSTDTQYF
TRBV12-3/TRBV12-4	many	TRBJ2-7	.	TGTGCCAGCAGCCCCGACAGAGACCCCTACGAGCAGTACTTC	CASSPDRDPYEQYF
TRBV28	.	TRBJ2-7	TRBD2	TGTGCCAGCAGTTCTCCTACTAGCGGCTTCTCCTACGAGCAGTACTTC	CASSSPTSGFSYEQYF
TRBV5-5	.	TRBJ2-5	TRBD2	TGTGCCAGCAACTTGGGGCTAGCGGGAGCCCAAGAGACCCAGTACTTC	CASNLGLAGAQETQYF
TRBV2	.	TRBJ2-5	.	TGTGCCAGCAAGCGGACAGACAAAAAGACCCAGTACTTC	CASKRTDKKTQYF
TRBV27	.	TRBJ1-4	TRBD1	TGTGCCAGCAGTTTAGAGGGGGCCAGTTCCCAAAAACGGTTTTTT	CASSLEGASSQKRFF
TRBV15	.	TRBJ2-7	TRBD2	TGTGCCACCAGCAGAGATCGGGGGGTAGCGGGAACCGACGAGCAGTACTTC	CATSRDRGVAGTDEQYF
TRBV20-1	few	TRBJ2-1	TRBD2	TGCAGTGCACTCGCGGGGGGTATGAATGAGCAGTTCTTC	CSALAGGMNEQFF
TRBV20-1	.	TRBJ2-7	TRBD1	TGCAGTGCTGGGAGACAGGGACCAGCCTACGAGCAGTACTTC	CSAGRQGPAYEQYF
TRBV6-2/TRBV6-3	.	TRBJ2-7	TRBD2	TGTGCCAGCAGCGAATTAGCGGGCCAACCCTACGAGCAGTACTTC	CASSELAGQPYEQYF